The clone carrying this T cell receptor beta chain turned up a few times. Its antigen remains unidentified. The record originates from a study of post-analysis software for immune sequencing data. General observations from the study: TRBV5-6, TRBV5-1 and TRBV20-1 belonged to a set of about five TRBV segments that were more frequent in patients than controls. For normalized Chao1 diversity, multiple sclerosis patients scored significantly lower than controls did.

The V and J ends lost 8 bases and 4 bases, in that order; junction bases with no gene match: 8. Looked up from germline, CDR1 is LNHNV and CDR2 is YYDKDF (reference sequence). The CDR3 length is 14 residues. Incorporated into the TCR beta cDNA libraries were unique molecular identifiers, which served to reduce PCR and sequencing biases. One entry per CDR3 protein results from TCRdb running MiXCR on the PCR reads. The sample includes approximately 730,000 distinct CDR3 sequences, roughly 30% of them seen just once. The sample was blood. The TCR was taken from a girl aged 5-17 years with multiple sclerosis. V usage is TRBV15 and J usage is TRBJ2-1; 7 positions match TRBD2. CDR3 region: CATLPAGDYNEQFF. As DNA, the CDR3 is TGTGCCACCCTGCCGGCGGGGGATTACAATGAGCAGTTCTTC.